The 21 T cell receptor beta chains below were found in one sample sequenced in a study of blood T cell repertoires in COVID-19. Profiling relied on immunoSEQ multiplex PCR, and the TCRdb table lists in-frame clones only, not all of them. The data contain roughly 260,000 clones, roughly four fifths of them singletons. Sequencing was performed on peripheral blood. The receptors were gathered from an older woman with acute or convalescent COVID-19.

The V gene is TRBV4-1, the J gene TRBJ1-1; no reliable D call. Germline values: CDR1 MGHRA, CDR2 YSYEKL. The V end lost 4 bases, the J end lost 2 bases, and 8 bases lay between the germline ends. The CDR3 length is 13 residues. DNA of the CDR3: TGCGCCAGCAGCCCAGATTTAAACACTGAAGCTTTCTTT. This sequence encodes CASSPDLNTEAFF.

The chain links TRBV29-1 to TRBJ1-1; tentatively, D is TRBD1 (6 bases). Deletions cut 6 bases from V and 1 base from J, with 12 bases between. Germline loops: CDR1 SQVTM, CDR2 ANQGSEA. The CDR3 has 13 residues. CDR3 sequence reads: CSVRTEWNTEAFF. In nucleotides, the CDR3 is TGCAGCGTCCGGACAGAGTGGAACACTGAAGCTTTCTTT.

The chain couples TRBV6-2 or TRBV6-3 to TRBJ1-5; weak D call: TRBD1 (6 bases). V gave up 6 bases and J gave up 12 bases, with 15 bases separating them. The CDR3 is made up of 12 amino acids. Germline lookup yields CDR1 MNHEY and CDR2 SVGEGT. The CDR3 coding sequence is TGTGCCAGCAGCCAACAGGGCTCCGGCCAGCATTTT. Protein: CASSQQGSGQHF.

The chain joins TRBV9 to TRBJ2-2; D may be TRBD1 (6 bases). V was trimmed by 0 bases and J by 0 bases, leaving 9 bases between them. In germline, CDR1 is SGDLS, CDR2 YYNGEE. The CDR3 is 16 residues long. This CDR3 is CASSVAWGPNTGELFF. The CDR3 DNA sequence: TGTGCCAGCAGCGTAGCTTGGGGGCCGAACACCGGGGAGCTGTTTTTT.

DNA for the CDR3: TGTGCCAGCAGTACCCCAAGCGGGGACCGGGAAAAACTGTTTTTT. This sequence encodes CASSTPSGDREKLFF. The chain links TRBV7-9 to TRBJ1-4; perhaps TRBD1 as D (5 bases). The CDR3 extends over 15 amino acids. V shed 6 bases and J shed 8 bases, with 19 bases lying between them. The germline V gene encodes CDR1 SEHNR and CDR2 FQNEAQ (reference sequence).

The chain has TRBV18 and TRBJ2-2, with D possibly matching TRBD1 (5 bases). Deletions cut 1 base from V and 5 bases from J, with 17 bases between. This CDR3 spans 17 amino acids. Germline V CDR1 and CDR2: KGHSH, LQKENI. CDR3 amino acids: CASSPLGQGAGTGELFF. DNA for the CDR3: TGTGCCAGCTCACCACTGGGTCAAGGGGCCGGGACCGGGGAGCTGTTTTTT.

V usage is TRBV2 and J usage is TRBJ1-4; TRBD1 is a possible D gene (5 bases). Trimming pared 5 bases from V and 0 bases from J, leaving 7 bases between. Germline CDR1 is SNHLY and CDR2 is FYNNEI. The CDR3 has 14 amino acids. In nucleotides, the CDR3 is TGTGCCAGCAGTATGACAGCAACTAATGAAAAACTGTTTTTT. It is translated as CASSMTATNEKLFF.

The chain couples TRBV18 to TRBJ2-1; 7 bases fit TRBD1. V dropped 3 bases and J dropped 8; count of bases not matched to a gene: 10. The CDR3 extends over 15 amino acids. Germline V lookup: CDR1 KGHSH, CDR2 LQKENI. The CDR3 bases are TGTGCCAGCTCACCGAGACAGACAGGGACAGATGAGCAGTTCTTC. Encoded protein: CASSPRQTGTDEQFF.

The chain uses TRBV6-4 and TRBJ1-1; TRBD1 is a possible D gene (6 bases). The CDR3 spans 13 residues. Germline-derived CDR1 and CDR2 are MRHNA and SNTAGT. V was trimmed by 10 bases and J by 2 bases, leaving 14 bases between them. CDR3 in DNA: TGTGCCACTAGGGGGGGGGCCAACACTGAAGCTTTCTTT. Its protein product is CATRGGANTEAFF.

V gene TRBV6-5 combines with J gene TRBJ1-1, with no clear D. Per the germline V gene, CDR1 is MNHEY and CDR2 is SVGAGI. V lost 1 base to trimming and J lost 8 bases, with 11 bases between them. This CDR3 region has 13 residues. The CDR3 here is CASSYLIGEEAFF. Here the CDR3 DNA reads TGTGCCAGCAGTTACTTAATAGGAGAGGAAGCTTTCTTT.

The rearrangement links TRBV10-1 to TRBJ1-5; D may be TRBD1 (6 bases). Looked up from germline, CDR1 is WNHNN and CDR2 is SYGVQD (reference sequence). The ends were cut back, 2 bases at V and 6 bases at J, with 11 bases in the middle. The CDR3 is made up of 14 amino acids. The CDR3 sequence: CASSEGGGLQPQHF. CDR3 bases: TGCGCCAGCAGTGAGGGCGGGGGGCTTCAGCCCCAGCATTTT.

This chain links TRBV19 with TRBJ1-1; D is perhaps TRBD1 (5 bases). The CDR3 is 14 residues long. In germline, CDR1 is LNHDA, CDR2 SQIVND (reference sequence). The ends were cut back, 10 bases at V and 3 bases at J, with 18 bases in the middle. The CDR3 region has the DNA TGTGCCACCACATGGGACCGGGGGGACACTGAAGCTTTCTTT. This gives the protein CATTWDRGDTEAFF. The full variable domain, rest sourced from reference TRBV19 and TRBJ1-1, is DGGITQSPKYLFRKEGQNVTLSCEQNLNHDAMYWYRQDPGQGLRLIYYSQIVNDFQKGDIAEGYSVSREKKESFPLTVTSAQKNPTAFYLCATTWDRGDTEAFFGQGTRLTVV.

V usage is TRBV11-3 and J usage is TRBJ1-1; possible D gene TRBD1, 6 bases. Germline CDR1 SGHNT, CDR2 YENEEA. Trimming cost V 5 bases and J 11 bases, with 21 bases left between them. The CDR3 contains 14 residues. The CDR3 protein is CASSTGRTGTPAFF. CDR3 sequence (DNA): TGTGCCAGCAGCACGGGCCGAACCGGGACACCGGCTTTCTTT.

CDR3 protein: CSASPGTVSSPLHF. CDR3 nucleotides: TGCAGTGCTAGTCCTGGGACAGTTTCATCACCCCTCCACTTT. The V call is TRBV20-1, the J call TRBJ1-6; TRBD1 matches at 7 bases. Germline V gene sequence: CDR1 DFQATT, CDR2 SNEGSKA (reference sequence). The CDR3 is made up of 14 amino acids. Trimming cost V 3 bases and J 10 bases; bases outside gene matches: 9.

This chain's CDR3 is CASSMAANYGYTF. CDR3 in DNA: TGTGCCAGCTCCATGGCAGCTAACTATGGCTACACCTTC. The V and J genes are TRBV28 and TRBJ1-2, with unresolved D. The CDR3 sequence is 13 residues long. Germline CDR1 and CDR2: MDHEN and SYDVKM. Trimming pared 8 bases from V and 0 bases from J, leaving 10 bases between.

This clone was seen just once. The chain has TRBV19 and TRBJ1-5; 11 bases are a match to TRBD1. CDR3 length equals 15 residues. V was clipped by 7 bases and J by 6 bases; unmatched bases: 8. Germline CDR1 is LNHDA and CDR2 is SQIVND (reference sequence). The CDR3 region is CASTRDRGETQPQHF. The CDR3 bases are TGTGCCAGTACCAGGGACAGGGGGGAGACTCAGCCCCAGCATTTT. The variable domain in full, completed from reference TRBV19 and TRBJ1-5, reads DGGITQSPKYLFRKEGQNVTLSCEQNLNHDAMYWYRQDPGQGLRLIYYSQIVNDFQKGDIAEGYSVSREKKESFPLTVTSAQKNPTAFYLCASTRDRGETQPQHFGDGTRLSIL.

The chain couples TRBV15 to TRBJ1-2; 8 bases line up with TRBD1. The CDR3 totals 13 residues. Unmatched junction bases numbered 4, after V lost 6 bases and J lost 4 bases. CDR1 is LNHNV and CDR2 is YYDKDF in the germline V gene (reference sequence). This CDR3 reads CATRGTGGYGYTF. CDR3 nucleotide sequence: TGTGCCACCAGGGGCACAGGGGGCTATGGCTACACCTTC. The full variable domain, in which reference TRBV15 and TRBJ1-2 provide the parts outside the CDR3, is DAMVIQNPRYQVTQFGKPVTLSCSQTLNHNVMYWYQQKSSQAPKLLFHYYDKDFNNEADTPDNFQSRRPNTSFCFLDIRSPGLGDTAMYLCATRGTGGYGYTFGSGTRLTVV.

V gene TRBV11-3 combines with J gene TRBJ2-3; D perhaps matches TRBD1 (6 bases). V shed 3 bases and J shed 1 base, with 11 bases lying between them. The germline CDR1 and CDR2 sequences are SGHNT and YENEEA. This CDR3 is built from 15 residues. The CDR3 loop reads CASSFNRAGTDTQYF. CDR3 DNA: TGTGCCAGCAGCTTTAACAGGGCCGGCACAGATACGCAGTATTTT.

This clone came up a few times. V is TRBV18 and J is TRBJ1-1; D is perhaps TRBD1 (6 bases). CDR3 size: 13 residues. CDR1 is KGHSH, CDR2 LQKENI, per germline. The V end was cut by 3 bases, the J end by 3 bases, with 8 bases between. This CDR3 reads CASSPGQYTEAFF. The CDR3 nucleotides are TGTGCCAGCTCACCCGGACAGTACACTGAAGCTTTCTTT.

The V gene is TRBV2, the J gene TRBJ2-2, with 8 bases fitting TRBD1. Unmatched junction bases numbered 5, after V lost 6 bases and J lost 2 bases. CDR3 length: 15 residues. Germline assignment: CDR1 SNHLY and CDR2 FYNNEI. The CDR3 region is CASRIGTGNTGELFF. In nucleotides, the CDR3 is TGTGCCAGCAGGATAGGGACAGGTAACACCGGGGAGCTGTTTTTT.

The chain carries TRBV21-1 and TRBJ2-5; the table's D call TRBD2 went unverified against the DNA. TRBV21-1 is a documented pseudogene. The CDR3 covers 15 residues. CDR3 residues: CASSKVVGGQETQYF. The CDR3 DNA is TGTGCCAGCAGCAAAGTAGTGGGGGGCCAAGAGACCCAGTACTTC.